The clone carrying this T cell receptor beta chain appeared many times. Its specificity is not known. This record comes from a study of T-cell reconstitution after alpha-beta-depleted transplantation in children. Whole-study findings and limits: A year had passed since transplant, and T-cell counts and diversity by then came mostly from newly produced T cells. Several hundred graft clones that had expanded were reportedly the source of alpha-beta T cells about two months after transplant. From surviving recipient T cells and thymic progenitors came the high day-60 TCRbeta diversity observed in some patients.

The CDR3 loop spans 14 amino acids. Trimming took off 1 base at V and 7 bases at J, with 13 bases between the two ends. Researchers prepared the TCRbeta library using unique molecular identifiers, the study reports. TCRdb used MiXCR to reprocess the PCR reads, holding one entry per CDR3 protein. Seen here are fewer than 350,000 distinct CDR3 sequences, around 9.1% observed once, and the top ten hold around 7.5%. Sequenced material: PBMCs, taken before TCRalphabeta/CD19-depleted stem cell transplant. The chain is built from TRBV12-3 or TRBV12-4 and TRBJ1-1; tentative D call: TRBD1 (6 bases). The clonotype originates from a boy under two years old with acute myeloid leukemia, due to receive a stem cell transplant. In DNA form, the CDR3 reads TGTGCCAGCAGTTTAGGGCCAGGGGATATTGAAGCTTTCTTT. Protein product: CASSLGPGDIEAFF.